This entry lists 32 T cell receptor beta chains sequenced from one sample in a study of T-cell reconstitution after alpha-beta-depleted transplantation in children. Preparation of the TCRbeta library involved a method that used unique molecular identifiers. TCRdb recomputed calls from the PCR reads with MiXCR, one row per CDR3 protein. The table records about 240,000 distinct CDR3 sequences, approximately 12% of them present only once. The starting material was PBMCs from the stem cell graft donor, obtained from the stem cell graft. These receptors were obtained from a human donor who donated a stem cell graft to a child with acute lymphoblastic leukemia.

This clonotype has just a few counts. This chain uses TRBV18 with TRBJ2-3; TRBD1 matches 7 bases. The junction had 1 base not matched to a gene; V was cut back by 2 bases and J by 8 bases. Per germline, CDR1 KGHSH and CDR2 LQKENI. The CDR3 extends over 12 amino acids. The CDR3 sequence is CASSPNRGTQYF. In DNA form, the CDR3 reads TGTGCCAGCTCACCAAACAGGGGTACGCAGTATTTT. Combining the CDR3 with reference TRBV18 and TRBJ2-3 gives the whole variable domain NAGVMQNPRHLVRRRGQEARLRCSPMKGHSHVYWYRQLPEEGLKFMVYLQKENIIDESGMPKERFSAEFPKEGPSILRIQQVVRGDSAAYFCASSPNRGTQYFGPGTRLTVL.

This clonotype was detected ten times or more. The chain joins TRBV27 to TRBJ2-7; the D is unclear. V lost 6 bases, J lost 2 bases, and 11 bases lay in between. Looked up from germline, CDR1 is MNHEY and CDR2 is SMNVEV (reference sequence). The CDR3 length is 13 residues. Here the CDR3 reads CASSLGRTYEQYF. CDR3 in DNA: TGTGCCAGCAGCTTGGGCAGGACCTACGAGCAGTACTTC.

This clonotype occurred many times. This sequence joins TRBV6-2 or TRBV6-3 and TRBJ2-3; D remains unclear. Germline V gene lookup returns CDR1 MNHEY and CDR2 SVGEGT. Between the trimmed V and J ends, which lost 5 bases and 4 bases, there was a span of 4 bases. The CDR3 runs 11 residues. CDR3 nucleotides: TGTGCCAGCAGTCAATCAGATACGCAGTATTTT. It yields the protein CASSQSDTQYF.

A remark on this clonotype: A much more abundant neighbour one base away suggests this may be a read error. V is TRBV2 and J is TRBJ1-2; 9 nucleotides match TRBD1. Germline V gives CDR1 SNHLY, CDR2 FYNNEI. This CDR3 region has 12 residues. CDR3 DNA sequence: TGTGCCAGCAGTGGGACAGGGGATGGCGACACCTTC. It is translated as CASSGTGDGDTF.

This clonotype was found many times. The chain links TRBV20-1 to TRBJ2-3; D may be TRBD1 (6 bases). The CDR3 loop spans 16 amino acids. CDR1 is DFQATT, CDR2 SNEGSKA, per germline (reference sequence). Trimming took off 0 bases at V and 1 base at J, with 14 bases between the two ends. The CDR3 sequence is CSARDRLGQGTDTQYF. The CDR3 DNA reads TGCAGTGCTAGAGATAGGTTGGGACAAGGCACAGATACGCAGTATTTT.

This clonotype came up a few times. The chain recombines TRBV9 with TRBJ1-6; D is unresolved. The V end was cut by 0 bases, the J end by 0 bases, with 4 bases between. This CDR3 comprises 15 residues. Germline V CDR1 and CDR2: SGDLS, YYNGEE. This chain's CDR3 is CASSVASSYNSPLHF. CDR3 DNA: TGTGCCAGCAGCGTAGCTAGCTCCTATAATTCACCCCTCCACTTT.

This clonotype occurred many times. This chain uses TRBV29-1 with TRBJ2-5, with D perhaps TRBD2 (5 bases). Germline V gene data show CDR1 as SQVTM and CDR2 as ANQGSEA. This CDR3 region has 11 residues. The CDR3 sequence is CGAGLGETQYF. CDR3 DNA: TGCGGCGCTGGACTCGGGGAGACCCAGTACTTC.

In its sample, this clonotype was seen many times. CDR3 in amino acids: CSASPEREKQPQHF. The CDR3 DNA reads TGCAGTGCTAGCCCCGAAAGGGAAAAGCAGCCCCAGCATTTT. The chain is built from TRBV20-1 and TRBJ1-5; D uncertain. The CDR3 consists of 14 residues. V shed 3 bases and J shed 7 bases, with 16 bases lying between them. Germline CDR1 and CDR2: DFQATT and SNEGSKA (reference sequence).

This clonotype has at least ten counts. The chain employs TRBV11-1 and TRBJ2-1; TRBD2 aligns across 8 bases. The CDR3 has 15 amino acids. CDR1 SGHAT and CDR2 FQDESV come from the germline V gene (reference sequence). The V gene end was trimmed by 6 bases and the J gene end by 7 bases; junction bases not matched to a gene: 11. As DNA, the CDR3 is TGTGCCAGCAGTTCGGGACTAGGATCTTATAATGAGCAGTTCTTC. This gives the protein CASSSGLGSYNEQFF.

This clonotype was picked up many times. The chain employs TRBV20-1 and TRBJ1-1; maybe TRBD1 (6 bases). Germline CDR1 DFQATT, CDR2 SNEGSKA (reference sequence). V was pared by 3 bases and J by 3 bases, with 11 bases between. The CDR3 has 13 amino acids. The chain's CDR3 is CSAREGGHTEAFF. In DNA form, the CDR3 reads TGCAGTGCTAGGGAGGGGGGCCACACTGAAGCTTTCTTT.

This clonotype was picked up many times. J is TRBJ2-3 and V is TRBV5-6, with D possibly TRBD1 on 6 matching bases. The CDR3 is 18 amino acids. Germline CDR1 and CDR2: SGHDT and YYEEEE. The germline V and J ends were trimmed by 4 bases and 0 bases, with 21 bases remaining between them. Here the CDR3 reads CASSPGDTNRESTDTQYF. DNA of the CDR3: TGTGCCAGCAGCCCAGGGGACACAAACAGGGAGAGCACAGATACGCAGTATTTT. Together with reference TRBV5-6 and TRBJ2-3, the CDR3 gives the full variable domain: DAGVTQSPTHLIKTRGQQVTLRCSPKSGHDTVSWYQQALGQGPQFIFQYYEEEERQRGNFPDRFSGHQFPNYSSELNVNALLLGDSALYLCASSPGDTNRESTDTQYFGPGTRLTVL.

This chain uses TRBV7-2 with TRBJ2-3, with a possible D match to TRBD2 (6 bases). Germline V CDR1 and CDR2: SGHTA, FQGNSA. The CDR3 contains 16 residues. The V gene lost 6 bases and the J gene lost 5 bases, with 21 bases spanning the gap. The CDR3: CASRNISGGERDTQYF. The DNA of the CDR3 is TGTGCCAGCAGGAATATTAGCGGTGGCGAGAGAGATACGCAGTATTTT.

In this sample, this clonotype turned up many times. This chain connects TRBV24-1 to TRBJ2-7; no definite D call. The length of the CDR3 is 16 residues. V was pared by 3 bases and J by 3 bases, with 17 bases between. Germline V gives CDR1 KGHDR, CDR2 SFDVKD. The chain's CDR3 is CATSDKSTASFYEQYF. In DNA, the CDR3 is TGTGCCACCAGTGATAAATCGACGGCATCGTTCTACGAGCAGTACTTC.

In its sample, this clonotype was seen many times. This chain joins TRBV12-3 or TRBV12-4 and TRBJ1-1; D not resolved. The CDR3 contains 11 residues. Between the trimmed V and J ends, which lost 8 bases and 1 base, there was a span of 5 bases. The CDR3 nucleotides are TGTGCCAGCCCGGGGAACACTGAAGCTTTCTTT. Translation: CASPGNTEAFF.

This chain connects TRBV10-3 to TRBJ1-6, with TRBD1 identical over 12 bases. The V and J ends lost 3 bases and 8 bases, in that order; junction bases with no gene match: 5. Germline CDR1 and CDR2: ENHRY and SYGVKD. This CDR3 spans 16 amino acids. CDR3 DNA sequence: TGTGCCATCAGTGATCCGGGGACAGGGGGCGATTCACCCCTCCACTTT. It translates to CAISDPGTGGDSPLHF.

In its sample, this clonotype was seen many times. The chain recombines TRBV12-3 or TRBV12-4 with TRBJ1-5; no firm D call. Trimming removed 6 bases from V and 10 bases from J, with 13 bases in between. CDR3 length: 12 residues. For the CDR3, the DNA is TGTGCCAGCAGCCTTATGGGAGGACCCCAGCATTTT. This codes for CASSLMGGPQHF.

At least ten counts were recorded for this clonotype. This chain joins TRBV6-9 and TRBJ2-1; 9 bases are shared with TRBD2. The CDR3 is 19 residues long. With V trimmed by 3 bases and J by 0 bases, 12 bases remained unmatched. CDR1 is MNHGY and CDR2 is SVAAGI in the germline V gene. CDR3 loop: CASSYPNFGSGSSYNEQFF. In DNA form, the CDR3 reads TGTGCCAGCAGTTACCCCAATTTCGGTAGCGGGAGCTCCTACAATGAGCAGTTCTTC.

This clonotype was detected many times. J is TRBJ2-1 and V is TRBV24-1, with D tentatively TRBD1 (5 bases). The V gene lost 1 base and the J gene lost 8 bases, with 11 bases spanning the gap. Germline CDR1 is KGHDR and CDR2 is SFDVKD. CDR3 length equals 14 residues. The CDR3 region has the DNA TGTGCCACCAGTGATTTTGGGCAGGGCGATGAGCAGTTCTTC. Encoded protein: CATSDFGQGDEQFF.

In its sample, this clonotype was seen many times. The chain uses TRBV6-5 and TRBJ1-5, with D possibly being TRBD1 (5 bases). The CDR3 sequence is 15 residues long. Trimming removed 4 bases from V and 6 bases from J, with 16 bases in between. Germline V gene data show CDR1 as MNHEY and CDR2 as SVGAGI. CDR3 DNA sequence: TGTGCCAGCAGTTTGCGGGGAGAGAGGGGTCAGCCCCAGCATTTT. This encodes CASSLRGERGQPQHF.

This clonotype was recorded many times. The V call is TRBV7-8, the J call TRBJ2-2; 7 nucleotides agree with TRBD1. This CDR3 contains 16 residues. Germline CDR1 SGHVS, CDR2 FQNEAQ. The junction had 2 bases not matched to a gene; V was cut back by 0 bases and J by 1 base. CDR3: CASSLAGTENTGELFF. The CDR3 nucleotides read TGTGCCAGCAGCTTAGCCGGGACAGAGAACACCGGGGAGCTGTTTTTT.

This clonotype was observed many times. This chain joins TRBV4-2 and TRBJ2-5; 7 bases fit TRBD2. Germline V gives CDR1 LGHNA, CDR2 YNFKEQ. The CDR3 totals 17 residues. Trimming at V came to 4 bases and at J to 4 bases, leaving 15 bases not matched to a gene. CDR3 in DNA: TGTGCCAGCAGCCTCGGCCTAGAGGGAGGGCCAGGAGAGACCCAGTACTTC. This gives the protein CASSLGLEGGPGETQYF.

There are a few counts of this clonotype. The CDR3 is CSASKNAGTDNQPQHF. The CDR3 bases are TGCAGTGCTTCAAAAAACGCCGGGACAGACAATCAGCCCCAGCATTTT. This rearrangement joins TRBV20-1 to TRBJ1-5; 7 positions agree with TRBD1. The CDR3 contains 16 residues. The J segment lost 3 bases and the V segment lost 5 bases, leaving 13 bases of the junction unmatched. Germline CDR1 reads DFQATT; CDR2 reads SNEGSKA (reference sequence).

This clonotype was seen a few times. V gene TRBV7-6 combines with J gene TRBJ2-5; D not resolved. CDR3 length equals 16 residues. The germline V and J ends were trimmed by 5 bases and 2 bases, with 18 bases remaining between them. Per the germline V gene, CDR1 is SGHVS and CDR2 is FNYEAQ. In DNA, the CDR3 is TGTGCCAGCAGCCGCCGGGCCGAGTATCGACAAGAGACCCAGTACTTC. Translating gives CASSRRAEYRQETQYF.

This clonotype was observed many times. This sequence joins TRBV5-1 and TRBJ2-7; D possibly corresponds to TRBD2 (5 bases). Trimming removed 5 bases at V and 9 bases at J, with 12 bases between. The length of the CDR3 is 11 residues. The germline gives CDR1 SGHRS, CDR2 YFSETQ. This chain's CDR3 is CASRRGSAQYF. The CDR3, as DNA: TGCGCCAGCAGAAGAGGGAGTGCGCAGTACTTC. Based on the CDR3 plus reference TRBV5-1 and TRBJ2-7, the full variable domain is KAGVTQTPRYLIKTRGQQVTLSCSPISGHRSVSWYQQTPGQGLQFLFEYFSETQRNKGNFPGRFSGRQFSNSRSEMNVSTLELGDSALYLCASRRGSAQYFGPGTRLTVT.

As to this clonotype: Being one base from a much bigger clone, this may be a read error. The chain links TRBV5-1 to TRBJ1-1; no reliable D call. V lost 4 bases, J lost 11 bases, and 12 bases lay in between. CDR1 and CDR2 from the germline V gene are SGHRS and YFSETQ. The CDR3 runs to 11 residues. The CDR3: CASSLSRDAFF. For the CDR3, the DNA is TGCGCCAGCAGCCTGAGTCGAGACGCTTTCTTT.

The V call is TRBV7-2, the J call TRBJ2-5; the match to TRBD2 covers 9 bases. V was clipped by 1 base and J by 1 base; unmatched bases: 4. The CDR3 totals 16 residues. Germline loops: CDR1 SGHTA, CDR2 FQGNSA. CDR3 nucleotide sequence: TGTGCCAGCAGCTTAGATCCGCGGGGGGGCCAAGAGACCCAGTACTTC. Residues: CASSLDPRGGQETQYF.

A single count supports this clonotype. A read error is possible here, since a much larger clone lies one base away. This chain uses TRBV28 with TRBJ2-1; D might be TRBD2 (6 bases). Trimming took off 4 bases at V and 5 bases at J, with 18 bases between the two ends. There are 16 residues in the CDR3. CDR1 and CDR2 from the germline V gene are MDHEN and SYDVKM. The CDR3 coding sequence is TGTGCCAGCAGTTGGAGGGGCTGGAGAGGCCACAATGAGCAGTTCTTC. Protein: CASSWRGWRGHNEQFF.

The V call is TRBV12-3 or TRBV12-4, the J call TRBJ2-5, with D perhaps matching TRBD2 (5 bases). CDR3 length: 13 amino acids. V shed 5 bases and J shed 5 bases, with 12 bases lying between them. For the CDR3, the DNA is TGTGCCAGCAGTAGCGTCTCGGGGGAGACCCAGTACTTC. Its translation: CASSSVSGETQYF.

This clonotype was counted at least ten times. DNA of the CDR3: TGTGCCAGCATCACACCCAGGGGGCCGGGAGCACAGAGGGATACGCAGTATTTT. It encodes CASITPRGPGAQRDTQYF. The V and J genes are TRBV11-1 and TRBJ2-3; 8 bases fit TRBD1. V was pared by 7 bases and J by 6 bases, with 21 bases of the junction left unmatched. Germline V CDR1 and CDR2: SGHAT, FQDESV (reference sequence). CDR3 size: 18 residues.

This clonotype appeared a few times. The chain carries TRBV27 and TRBJ1-1; TRBD1 is a possible D gene (6 bases). Trimming took off 6 bases at V and 1 base at J, with 12 bases between the two ends. Germline lookup yields CDR1 MNHEY and CDR2 SMNVEV (reference sequence). The CDR3 covers 14 residues. The CDR3 loop is CASRPGQPNTEAFF. The CDR3 coding sequence is TGTGCCAGCAGACCGGGACAACCGAACACTGAAGCTTTCTTT.

This clonotype was detected many times. This chain links TRBV3-1 with TRBJ2-1; the D is unclear. Looked up from germline, CDR1 is LGHDT and CDR2 is YNNKEL (reference sequence). This CDR3 spans 12 amino acids. The V end was cut by 4 bases, the J end by 8 bases, with 9 bases between. CDR3: CASSLLADEQFF. The CDR3 DNA reads as TGTGCCAGCAGCCTCCTGGCGGATGAGCAGTTCTTC.

This clonotype was counted many times. The CDR3 DNA sequence: TGTGCCAGCAGCGGGACAGACTACGAGCAGTACTTC. Translated: CASSGTDYEQYF. V is TRBV7-9 and J is TRBJ2-7; the match to TRBD1 covers 7 bases. The CDR3 sequence is 12 residues long. The germline V gene has CDR1 SEHNR and CDR2 FQNEAQ (reference sequence). V shed 5 bases, J shed 3 bases, and the junction held 1 base outside the gene matches.